The T cell receptor beta chain described here comes from a study of persistence of HIV-infected CD4 T cells. Study-wide points: Bulk TCR data could not be restricted to HIV-1-infected CMV-responding cells.

Germline trimming cut 4 bases from V and 10 bases from J; bases unmatched to any gene: 8. The CDR3 is made up of 13 amino acids. Germline V CDR1 and CDR2: SGDLS, YYNGEE. As concerns this clone: What it binds is not known.

Cells were stimulated with CMV-infected fibroblast lysates at approximately 10 ug/mL. Sorted nonresponding memory CD4+ T cells were CD40L-negative, CD69-negative, CD45RO-high. This was the immunoSEQ version 4 assay in survey mode. Genomic DNA was diluted to 9 to 10 ng/uL, up to about 1 ug per sample. Produced via immunoSEQ multiplex PCR; TCRdb's table is partial and in-frame only. The sample lists 50,000 or so clones, around 80% occurring once. The sample was CD4+ T cells sorted from PBMCs after roughly 19-hour stimulation, taken from a patient who received antiretroviral therapy. The TCR was taken from an adult man with HIV who was CMV-seropositive. This chain connects TRBV9 to TRBJ2-1, with 7 positions matching TRBD2. As DNA, the CDR3 is TGTGCCAGCAGCACTTCCGGGGGGAGAGAGCAGTTCTTC. Its protein product is CASSTSGGREQFF.